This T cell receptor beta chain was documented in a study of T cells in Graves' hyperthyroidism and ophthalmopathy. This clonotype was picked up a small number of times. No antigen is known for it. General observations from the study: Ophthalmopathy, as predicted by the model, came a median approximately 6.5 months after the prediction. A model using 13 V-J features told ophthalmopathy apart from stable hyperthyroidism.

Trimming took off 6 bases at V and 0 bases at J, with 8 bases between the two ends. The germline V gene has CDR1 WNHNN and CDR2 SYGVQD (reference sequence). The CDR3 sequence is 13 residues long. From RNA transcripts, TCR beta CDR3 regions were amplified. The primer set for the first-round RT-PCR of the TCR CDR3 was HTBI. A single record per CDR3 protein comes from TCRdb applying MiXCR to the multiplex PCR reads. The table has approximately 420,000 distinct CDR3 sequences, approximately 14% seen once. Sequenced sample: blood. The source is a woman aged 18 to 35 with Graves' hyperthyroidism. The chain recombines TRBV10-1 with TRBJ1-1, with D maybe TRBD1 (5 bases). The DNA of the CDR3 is TGCGCCAGCAGCAGGGCCATGAACACTGAAGCTTTCTTT. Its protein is CASSRAMNTEAFF.